This is a list of T cell receptor beta chains from one sample in a study of T cell repertoires in cytomegalovirus infection. These receptors' antigens are unknown. MiXCR, run by TCRdb on the reads, gives a single entry per CDR3 protein. This table holds approximately 1,000,000 distinct CDR3 sequences, 25% to 40% found once. Material: cultured CD8+ T cells from PBMCs, obtained from culture after CMV antigen stimulation. These receptors originate from a human donor in good health (CMV status not recorded). Some clones in this sample may be carry-over from other donors' samples. CDR3s include the opening cysteine and the closing phenylalanine or tryptophan. D genes are given only for firm matches. Size values are once, few and many counts, or a class for expanded clones, and some rows have none.

size: .; J: TRBJ2-5; V: TRBV12-3/TRBV12-4; D: TRBD2; DNA: TGTGCCAGCAGTTGGAGCGGGGGCCAAGAGACCCAGTACTTC; CDR3: CASSWSGGQETQYF
size: .; J: TRBJ2-2; V: TRBV6-6; D: .; DNA: TGTGCCAGCAGTTACTCAAGCGAGCAGCTGTTTTTT; CDR3: CASSYSSEQLFF
size: .; J: TRBJ1-4; V: TRBV4-3; D: TRBD1; DNA: TGCGCCAGCAGCCCCCGGCAGGGGGCAGCAACTAATGAAAAACTGTTTTTT; CDR3: CASSPRQGAATNEKLFF
size: .; J: TRBJ1-2; V: TRBV2; D: .; DNA: TGTGCCAGCGGGCCACAAACCTTC; CDR3: CASGPQTF
size: .; J: TRBJ1-3; V: TRBV7-3; D: .; DNA: TGTACCAGCAGCCACAAGACGACACTGGCAGGAAACACCATATATTTT; CDR3: CTSSHKTTLAGNTIYF
size: few; J: TRBJ2-1; V: TRBV12-3/TRBV12-4; D: .; DNA: TGTGCCAGCAGCCTCGGACAGTATCAGCAGTTCTTC; CDR3: CASSLGQYQQFF
size: few; J: TRBJ2-3; V: TRBV6-1; D: .; DNA: TGTGCCAGCTGGCCAGTTGGCGAATCAGATACGCAGTATTTT; CDR3: CASWPVGESDTQYF
size: .; J: TRBJ1-2; V: TRBV27; D: .; DNA: TGTGCCAGCAGAGCAGGACGTAACTATGGCTACACCTTC; CDR3: CASRAGRNYGYTF
size: many; J: TRBJ1-1; V: TRBV24-1; D: .; DNA: TGTGCCACCAGTGACCCTCACCTTGACGTCGGTCTGGCTGAAGCTTTCTTT; CDR3: CATSDPHLDVGLAEAFF
size: few; J: TRBJ2-1; V: TRBV7-8; D: .; DNA: TGTGCCAGCAGCCAGGGAGCATCCGGTGAGCAGTTCTTC; CDR3: CASSQGASGEQFF
size: few; J: TRBJ2-3; V: TRBV7-8; D: TRBD2; DNA: TGTGCCAGCAGCTTTGTAGCGGGGGGCGCCACAGATACGCAGTATTTT; CDR3: CASSFVAGGATDTQYF
size: .; J: TRBJ2-1; V: TRBV11-3; D: TRBD1; DNA: TGTGCCAGCAGCTTACGGCAGGGGGCCGGTGAGCAGTTCTTC; CDR3: CASSLRQGAGEQFF
size: .; J: TRBJ1-5; V: TRBV28; D: .; DNA: TGTGCCAGCAGTTTAACCTTCGGAGTCCTCAATCTCGGTAGCAATCAGCCCCAGCATTTT; CDR3: CASSLTFGVLNLGSNQPQHF
size: few; J: TRBJ2-2; V: TRBV12-3/TRBV12-4; D: .; DNA: TGTGCCAGCAGTTTATCCAGGGCGGGCACCGGGGAGCTGTTTTTT; CDR3: CASSLSRAGTGELFF
size: few; J: TRBJ2-7; V: TRBV7-6; D: TRBD1; DNA: TGTGCCAGCAGCCCCGGGACAGGGTTCGAGCAGTACTTC; CDR3: CASSPGTGFEQYF
size: once; J: TRBJ2-5; V: TRBV7-9; D: TRBD1; DNA: TGTGCCAGCCAGGGACCGACAGGGGGCGGAGAGACCCAGTACTTC; CDR3: CASQGPTGGGETQYF
size: .; J: TRBJ2-3; V: TRBV5-1; D: .; DNA: TGCGCCAGCAGCTTAATTATCAGGGATGTTGAAGATACGCAGTATTTT; CDR3: CASSLIIRDVEDTQYF
size: many; J: TRBJ2-6; V: TRBV7-6; D: .; DNA: TGTGCCAGCACCAATACTTCTTACCGGGGTCCTGGGGCCAACGTCCTGACTTTC; CDR3: CASTNTSYRGPGANVLTF
size: .; J: TRBJ2-2; V: TRBV6-8; D: .; DNA: TGTGCCAGCAGTTACGCCGAGGCGACCGCGAACACCGGGGAGCTGTTTTTT; CDR3: CASSYAEATANTGELFF
size: many; J: TRBJ2-1; V: TRBV7-8; D: TRBD2; DNA: TGTGCCAGCAGCTCCCTAGCGGGGGGCCTTGCACAAGAGCAGTTCTTC; CDR3: CASSSLAGGLAQEQFF
size: few; J: TRBJ1-1; V: TRBV7-9; D: TRBD1; DNA: TGTGCCAGCAGCCCCCGACAGGGCAAAGGCTACACTGAAGCTTTCTTT; CDR3: CASSPRQGKGYTEAFF
size: many; J: TRBJ1-1; V: TRBV7-8; D: .; DNA: TGTGCCAGCAGCACCCGACAGAGTCTGAACACTGAAGCTTTCTTT; CDR3: CASSTRQSLNTEAFF
size: many; J: TRBJ2-1; V: TRBV12-3/TRBV12-4; D: .; DNA: TGTGCCAGCATTTATCTAAATGAGCAGTTCTTC; CDR3: CASIYLNEQFF
size: many; J: TRBJ2-7; V: TRBV7-6; D: .; DNA: TGTGCCAGCAGCCCACCAGGGGTATACTACGAGCAGTACTTC; CDR3: CASSPPGVYYEQYF
size: few; J: TRBJ2-7; V: TRBV4-1; D: .; DNA: TGCGCCAGCAGCCGGACGGGACTTACCTACGAGCAGTACTTC; CDR3: CASSRTGLTYEQYF
size: few; J: TRBJ2-2; V: TRBV6-5; D: .; DNA: TGTGCCAGCAGTTTCATCGCGGCCCCGGGGAACACCGGGGAGCTGTTTTTT; CDR3: CASSFIAAPGNTGELFF
size: few; J: TRBJ2-1; V: TRBV29-1; D: .; DNA: TGCAGCGTTGAATGGCAGGGAGAGGGCAATGAGCAGTTCTTC; CDR3: CSVEWQGEGNEQFF
size: many; J: TRBJ2-5; V: TRBV7-2; D: TRBD1; DNA: TGTGCCAGCAGCTTAGGACAGGGCAGTGGAGAGACCCAGTACTTC; CDR3: CASSLGQGSGETQYF
size: .; J: TRBJ1-5; V: TRBV27; D: TRBD1; DNA: TGTGCCAGCAGTCCCAATCGACAGGGGGCTGGTCAGCCCCAGCATTTT; CDR3: CASSPNRQGAGQPQHF
size: .; J: TRBJ1-3; V: TRBV2; D: .; DNA: TGTGCCAGCAGTGCAGGGGAGAGCTCTGGAAACACCATATATTTT; CDR3: CASSAGESSGNTIYF
size: .; J: TRBJ2-3; V: TRBV28; D: .; DNA: TGTGCCAGCAGTTTATGGGCTACCAGAGAGAGGGATACGCAGTATTTT; CDR3: CASSLWATRERDTQYF
size: .; J: TRBJ1-2; V: TRBV28; D: TRBD1; DNA: TGTGCCAGCAATGGGGACAGGGGTTCCTCTAACTATGGCTACACCTTC; CDR3: CASNGDRGSSNYGYTF
size: .; J: TRBJ1-1; V: TRBV29-1; D: .; DNA: TGCAGCGTTGAAGCGGGGGCGGGCACTGAAGCTTTCTTT; CDR3: CSVEAGAGTEAFF
size: few; J: TRBJ1-2; V: TRBV7-3; D: .; DNA: TGTGCCACCCCCTCTAGTAGGGGGGACTATGGCTACACCTTC; CDR3: CATPSSRGDYGYTF
size: .; J: TRBJ2-3; V: TRBV7-6; D: .; DNA: TGTGCCAGCAGAGCCTTGGGTGTAAGCACAGATACGCAGTATTTT; CDR3: CASRALGVSTDTQYF
size: few; J: TRBJ2-2; V: TRBV6-5; D: .; DNA: TGTGCCAGCAGTTACCTAGGTCGGGAGCTGTTTTTT; CDR3: CASSYLGRELFF
size: .; J: TRBJ2-3; V: TRBV6-6; D: .; DNA: TGTGCCAGCTGTAACGGAGGAACTGGGTCTCCCCCGGATACGCAGTATTTT; CDR3: CASCNGGTGSPPDTQYF
size: few; J: TRBJ2-3; V: TRBV7-6; D: .; DNA: TGTGCCAGCAGCTTAGGGCTCGTCTTAGGCACAGATACGCAGTATTTT; CDR3: CASSLGLVLGTDTQYF
size: .; J: TRBJ1-6; V: TRBV27; D: .; DNA: TGTGCCAGCAGTCCGTGGCAGACCCAGAGCTCCTATAATTCACCCCTCCACTTT; CDR3: CASSPWQTQSSYNSPLHF
size: .; J: TRBJ2-7; V: TRBV7-4; D: .; DNA: TGTGCCAGCAGTTACAGGGATCACCCAACCTACGAGCAGTACTTC; CDR3: CASSYRDHPTYEQYF
size: many; J: TRBJ1-2; V: TRBV7-9; D: TRBD1; DNA: TGTGCCAGCAGCTCTGGACAGGGGGCCTATGGCTACACCTTC; CDR3: CASSSGQGAYGYTF
size: many; J: TRBJ2-3; V: TRBV6-2/TRBV6-3; D: .; DNA: TGTGCCAGCAGTTACTCGTTGAAGGGAAGAAGGGCAGATACGCAGTATTTT; CDR3: CASSYSLKGRRADTQYF
size: .; J: TRBJ2-7; V: TRBV15; D: .; DNA: TGTGCCACCAGCAGAGATGGGGGCAAGAGAAGAGAAAGCTCCTACGAGCAGTACTTC; CDR3: CATSRDGGKRRESSYEQYF
size: .; J: TRBJ2-7; V: TRBV4-1; D: TRBD1; DNA: TGCGCCAGCAGCCAAATCGCGGGGACAGGGGCAAGCTACGAGCAGTACTTC; CDR3: CASSQIAGTGASYEQYF
size: few; J: TRBJ1-1; V: TRBV7-6; D: .; DNA: TGTGCCAGCAGCCCGGCACTCGGAGTGAACACTGAAGCTTTCTTT; CDR3: CASSPALGVNTEAFF
size: .; J: TRBJ1-6; V: TRBV6-1; D: TRBD1; DNA: TGTGCCAGCCGGACAGGGGATATTTCACCCCTCCACTTT; CDR3: CASRTGDISPLHF
size: few; J: TRBJ2-4; V: TRBV12-3/TRBV12-4; D: TRBD2; DNA: TGTGCCAGCAGTTTAGGGAAGACTAGCGGGGGGGACTTC; CDR3: CASSLGKTSGGDF
size: .; J: TRBJ2-5; V: TRBV4-1; D: .; DNA: TGCGCCAGCAGCCAAGATGGTAGGGAGACCCAGTACTTC; CDR3: CASSQDGRETQYF
size: .; J: TRBJ2-3; V: TRBV10-2; D: .; DNA: TGCGCCAGCAGAGAGGGGACCAGCACAGATACGCAGTATTTT; CDR3: CASREGTSTDTQYF
size: .; J: TRBJ2-3; V: TRBV5-1; D: .; DNA: TGCGCCAGCAAAAGCACAGATACGCAGTATTTT; CDR3: CASKSTDTQYF
size: few; J: TRBJ2-1; V: TRBV7-9; D: .; DNA: TGTGCCAGCAGCTTAGGTGCCGGACAGCGGTTCTTC; CDR3: CASSLGAGQRFF
size: many; J: TRBJ2-2; V: TRBV7-6; D: TRBD2; DNA: TGTGCCAGCAGCTTCAGCGGGGGGGCAACCGGGGAGCTGTTTTTT; CDR3: CASSFSGGATGELFF
size: many; J: TRBJ2-1; V: TRBV12-3/TRBV12-4; D: .; DNA: TGTGCCAGCAGCCCAGGGGTCAATGAGCAGTTCTTC; CDR3: CASSPGVNEQFF
size: .; J: TRBJ1-5; V: TRBV6-5; D: .; DNA: TGTGCCAGCAGTTACTCGACTCATTGGGGGCCTTCTTTTCAGCCCCAGCATTTT; CDR3: CASSYSTHWGPSFQPQHF
size: .; J: TRBJ2-1; V: TRBV12-3/TRBV12-4; D: .; DNA: TGTGCCAGCAGTTTTTCCTTGGACTTCAATGAGCAGTTCTTC; CDR3: CASSFSLDFNEQFF
size: few; J: TRBJ1-5; V: TRBV6-2/TRBV6-3; D: TRBD1; DNA: TGTGCCAGCAGTGGTCGACAGGGCGCTAATCAGCCCCAGCATTTT; CDR3: CASSGRQGANQPQHF
size: .; J: TRBJ2-5; V: TRBV27; D: TRBD1; DNA: TGTGCCAGCAGTTCCGACCGGACAGGGATCCAAGAGACCCAGTACTTC; CDR3: CASSSDRTGIQETQYF
size: .; J: TRBJ1-5; V: TRBV27; D: TRBD1; DNA: TGTGCCAGCAGTCCCAGACAGGGTCGACAGCCCCAGCATTTT; CDR3: CASSPRQGRQPQHF
size: few; J: TRBJ2-7; V: TRBV27; D: .; DNA: TGTGCCAGCAGTTTATACCCAGGGATGGGCTACGAGCAGTACTTC; CDR3: CASSLYPGMGYEQYF
size: few; J: TRBJ2-5; V: TRBV27; D: .; DNA: TGTGCCAGCAGTCCCCTAATAGGCGGTGTAGGAGAGACCCAGTACTTC; CDR3: CASSPLIGGVGETQYF